Following are 22 T cell receptor beta chains from one sample sequenced in a study of T cell responses to AZD1222 COVID-19 vaccine. The table came from immunoSEQ multiplex PCR; TCRdb's copy has only in-frame clones and leaves some out. The profile shows 140,000 to 150,000 clones, roughly 92% of them singletons. This sample comprised peripheral blood, obtained on day 0 of AZD1222 vaccination. These TCRs come from an adult in good health.

The CDR3 DNA sequence: TGTGCCAGCAGCTTAGCTCTCTCACAGCGCAATCAGCCCCAGCATTTT. Translated: CASSLALSQRNQPQHF. The chain carries TRBV7-8 and TRBJ1-5; no clear D. CDR1 is SGHVS and CDR2 is FQNEAQ in the germline V gene. Between the trimmed V and J ends, which lost 0 bases and 2 bases, there was a span of 11 bases. CDR3 length: 16 amino acids.

This chain's CDR3 is CASSTGQGSWNSPLHF. The DNA of the CDR3 is TGTGCCAGCAGTACAGGACAGGGGTCTTGGAATTCACCCCTCCACTTT. The genes are TRBV6-6 and TRBJ1-6; 9 bases match TRBD1. After removal of 5 bases from V and 7 bases from J, the junction contained 9 bases not matched to a gene. CDR1 is MNHNY, CDR2 SVGAGI, per germline (reference sequence). This CDR3 has 16 residues.

This clone was observed a handful of times. The chain combines TRBV4-1 with TRBJ1-1; D possibly corresponds to TRBD1 (5 bases). The CDR3 sequence is 15 residues long. Germline V lookup: CDR1 MGHRA, CDR2 YSYEKL. Trimming shortened V by 4 bases and J by 0 bases, and 12 bases separated the two germline ends. The CDR3: CASSLRQPMNTEAFF. CDR3 DNA sequence: TGCGCCAGCAGCCTTCGACAGCCTATGAACACTGAAGCTTTCTTT.

The V and J genes are TRBV6-2 or TRBV6-3 and TRBJ2-1, with 7 bases lining up with TRBD2. CDR3 length equals 16 residues. CDR1 and CDR2 (germline): MNHEY, SVGEGT. Unmatched junction bases numbered 7, after V lost 3 bases and J lost 2 bases. CDR3 coding DNA: TGTGCCAGCAGTTATACGGCGGGAGTACCCTACAATGAGCAGTTCTTC. This codes for CASSYTAGVPYNEQFF.

This clone was counted a single time. The V call is TRBV7-9, the J call TRBJ1-4; D ambiguous. CDR1 is SEHNR and CDR2 is FQNEAQ in the germline V gene (reference sequence). The CDR3 extends over 15 amino acids. Trimming pared 1 base from V and 4 bases from J, leaving 10 bases between. The CDR3 DNA sequence: TGTGCCAGCAGCTTAGGAGGACGGAGTAATGAAAAACTGTTTTTT. It codes for CASSLGGRSNEKLFF.

The V and J genes are TRBV6-7 and TRBJ2-7, with TRBD2 matching 7 bases. TRBV6-7 is noted as an ORF with a role that remains uncertain. The CDR3 extends over 18 amino acids. V shed 2 bases, J shed 5 bases, and the junction held 18 bases outside the gene matches. This chain's CDR3 is CASSYPGPREVPWDEQYF. The CDR3 DNA follows: TGTGCCAGCAGTTACCCAGGACCACGGGAGGTTCCTTGGGACGAGCAGTACTTC.

The sample holds one count of this clone. DNA of the CDR3: TGTGCCAGCAGCTCCGGGTATGGCTACACCTTC. Translated: CASSSGYGYTF. The rearrangement joins TRBV5-5 to TRBJ1-2; D call uncertain. There are 11 residues in the CDR3. V shed 3 bases and J shed 5 bases, with 5 bases lying between them. In germline, CDR1 is SGHKS, CDR2 YYEKEE (reference sequence).

The chain recombines TRBV29-1 with TRBJ1-1; D unresolved. CDR1 and CDR2 (germline): SQVTM, ANQGSEA. This CDR3 spans 15 amino acids. Deletions cut 2 bases from V and 1 base from J, with 14 bases between. The CDR3 DNA follows: TGCAGCGTTGAAAAAAGAGCGGTCCAGAACACTGAAGCTTTCTTT. Protein product: CSVEKRAVQNTEAFF.

The chain combines TRBV7-2 with TRBJ2-3; tentative D call: TRBD1 (5 bases). Trimming shortened V by 2 bases and J by 5 bases, and 20 bases separated the two germline ends. This CDR3 has 17 residues. The germline gives CDR1 SGHTA, CDR2 FQGNSA. The CDR3 nucleotides are TGTGCCAGCAGCTTAAAGCAGGGTCTACTATTGGGAGATACGCAGTATTTT. It encodes CASSLKQGLLLGDTQYF.

Details on this clone: The identical CDR3 is also encoded by other nucleotide sequences in the sample. This chain links TRBV5-1 with TRBJ2-2, with a tentative D call TRBD1 (6 bases). CDR1 SGHRS and CDR2 YFSETQ come from the germline V gene. This CDR3 has 13 residues. The V and J ends lost 5 bases and 5 bases respectively, with 10 bases between them. CDR3 nucleotides: TGCGCCAGCAGTCTGGACAGTACCGGGGAGCTGTTTTTT. Translation: CASSLDSTGELFF.

This rearrangement joins TRBV6-2 or TRBV6-3 to TRBJ2-3; D is ambiguous. V was cut by 2 bases and J by 0 bases, with 6 bases left in between. Germline CDR1 is MNHEY and CDR2 is SVGEGT. The CDR3 has 14 amino acids. Here the CDR3 DNA reads TGTGCCAGCAGTTACGCCACAAGCACAGATACGCAGTATTTT. Protein sequence: CASSYATSTDTQYF.

The rearrangement uses TRBV28 and TRBJ1-5; the match to TRBD1 covers 9 bases. Germline CDR1 is MDHEN and CDR2 is SYDVKM. The CDR3 has 19 amino acids. V gave up 1 base and J gave up 4 bases; unmatched junction bases: 14. CDR3 in amino acids: CASSLYTGTGTLKNQPQHF. Written as DNA, the CDR3 is TGTGCCAGCAGTTTATACACCGGGACAGGGACATTAAAAAATCAGCCCCAGCATTTT.

The chain has TRBV7-9 and TRBJ1-3; no definite D call. The V gene lost 5 bases and the J gene lost 0 bases, with 5 bases spanning the gap. Germline V gene lookup returns CDR1 SEHNR and CDR2 FQNEAQ (reference sequence). The CDR3 covers 13 residues. The CDR3 DNA sequence: TGTGCCAGCAGCGGGAGCTCTGGAAACACCATATATTTT. Translating gives CASSGSSGNTIYF.

The chain employs TRBV7-6 and TRBJ2-1; the match to TRBD2 covers 10 bases. Unmatched junction bases numbered 14, after V lost 4 bases and J lost 8 bases. The CDR3 is 17 amino acids. Per germline, CDR1 SGHVS and CDR2 FNYEAQ. The CDR3 spells CASSSLGLAGVGDEQFF. The CDR3 DNA follows: TGTGCCAGCAGCTCCCTTGGCCTAGCGGGAGTAGGAGATGAGCAGTTCTTC. Full variable domain (outside the CDR3, taken from reference TRBV7-6 and TRBJ2-1): GAGVSQSPRYKVTKRGQDVALRCDPISGHVSLYWYRQALGQGPEFLTYFNYEAQQDKSGLPNDRFSAERPEGSISTLTIQRTEQRDSAMYRCASSSLGLAGVGDEQFFGPGTRLTVL.

The V and J genes are TRBV15 and TRBJ2-7; no clear D. This CDR3 is built from 16 residues. Germline loops: CDR1 LNHNV, CDR2 YYDKDF (reference sequence). V lost 3 bases to trimming and J lost 0 bases, with 15 bases between them. The CDR3: CATSSIFWRSSYEQYF. DNA of the CDR3: TGTGCCACCAGCAGTATCTTCTGGCGTAGCTCCTACGAGCAGTACTTC.

The rearrangement uses TRBV29-1 and TRBJ2-3, with 9 nucleotides matching TRBD2. The germline V gene has CDR1 SQVTM and CDR2 ANQGSEA. The CDR3 runs to 14 residues. The trim removed 1 base at V and 5 bases at J, leaving 4 bases unmatched. CDR3 region: CSVEGLAGRDTQYF. CDR3 sequence (DNA): TGCAGCGTTGAAGGTCTAGCGGGGAGAGATACGCAGTATTTT.

V and J are TRBV5-1 and TRBJ2-7; D may be TRBD1 (5 bases). CDR1 is SGHRS and CDR2 is YFSETQ in the germline V gene. Trimming shortened V by 4 bases and J by 4 bases, and 18 bases separated the two germline ends. The CDR3 totals 15 residues. As DNA, the CDR3 is TGCGCCAGCAGCCCTGGAAGGGGTCCCCCATACGAGCAGTACTTC. This translates into CASSPGRGPPYEQYF.

The chain combines TRBV9 with TRBJ1-5, with a weak D call TRBD1 (5 bases). The ends were cut back, 2 bases at V and 2 bases at J, with 8 bases in the middle. The CDR3 totals 14 residues. Germline values: CDR1 SGDLS, CDR2 YYNGEE. The CDR3 DNA reads as TGTGCCAGCAGCGTCGGGACGGGCAATCAGCCCCAGCATTTT. Protein sequence: CASSVGTGNQPQHF.

This chain joins TRBV19 and TRBJ1-2, with D tentatively TRBD1 (6 bases). The V gene lost 6 bases and the J gene lost 3 bases, with 11 bases spanning the gap. CDR3 length equals 13 residues. Germline assignment: CDR1 LNHDA and CDR2 SQIVND (reference sequence). Here the CDR3 DNA reads TGTGCCAGTAGAAACAGGGCTGACTATGGCTACACCTTC. It codes for CASRNRADYGYTF.

The chain recombines TRBV14 with TRBJ1-2; TRBD1 agrees at 8 bases. The germline V gene encodes CDR1 SGHDN and CDR2 FVKESK. V shed 6 bases and J 7 bases; nucleotides not matched to a gene: 10. The CDR3 is 14 residues long. CDR3 coding DNA: TGTGCCAGCAGGTCGACAGGGGAGGGTCCTGGCTACACCTTC. This sequence encodes CASRSTGEGPGYTF.

In nucleotides, the CDR3 is TGTGCCAGCAGCCCCGAGGGGTCGTTGAGCACAGATACGCAGTATTTT. This codes for CASSPEGSLSTDTQYF. The chain has TRBV9 and TRBJ2-3; D is perhaps TRBD1 or TRBD2 (5 bases each). The CDR3 consists of 16 residues. Germline V gives CDR1 SGDLS, CDR2 YYNGEE. V lost 4 bases, J lost 0 bases, and 15 bases lay in between.

The chain couples TRBV5-1 to TRBJ2-2; 8 positions match TRBD1. The CDR3 is 16 amino acids. Per germline, CDR1 SGHRS and CDR2 YFSETQ. Losses at the gene ends were 2 bases for V and 2 bases for J; bases not matched to a gene: 5. The CDR3 spells CASSLETGANTGELFF. CDR3 nucleotide sequence: TGCGCCAGCAGCTTAGAGACAGGGGCTAACACCGGGGAGCTGTTTTTT.